Presented here are 22 T cell receptor beta chains from one specimen sequenced in a study of T cell repertoires in cytomegalovirus infection. TCRdb analysed the reads with MiXCR anew, one entry per CDR3 protein. This table holds about 830,000 distinct CDR3 sequences, approximately 32% found once. No cognate antigen is known for these TCRs. The specimen comprised cultured CD8+ T cells from PBMCs, sampled from culture after CMV antigen stimulation. Source of these receptors: a human donor in good health (CMV status not recorded). Some clones in this sample may be carry-over from other donors' samples.

V usage is TRBV11-2 and J usage is TRBJ2-7; D might be TRBD1 or TRBD2, each matching 5 bases. The germline V gene encodes CDR1 SGHAT and CDR2 FQNNGV. The CDR3 loop spans 15 amino acids. V shed 6 bases and J shed 2 bases, with 17 bases lying between them. In DNA form, the CDR3 reads TGTGCCAGCAGTCTAGGCCGGGGCCCCACCTACGAGCAGTACTTC. Translated: CASSLGRGPTYEQYF.

The chain employs TRBV12-5 and TRBJ2-7; no clear D gene. CDR1 is LGHNT and CDR2 is FRNRAP in the germline V gene. The V gene lost 5 bases and the J gene lost 3 bases, with 5 bases spanning the gap. The CDR3 is 11 amino acids. The CDR3 loop is CASGGHYEQYF. The DNA for the CDR3 is TGTGCTAGTGGTGGTCACTACGAGCAGTACTTC. Full variable domain (remainder filled in from reference TRBV12-5 and TRBJ2-7): DARVTQTPRHKVTEMGQEVTMRCQPILGHNTVFWYRQTMMQGLELLAYFRNRAPLDDSGMPKDRFSAEMPDATLATLKIQPSEPRDSAVYFCASGGHYEQYFGPGTRLTVT.

CDR3 region: CASSSSDSYEQYV. The CDR3 DNA follows: TGTGCCAGCAGCTCTAGCGATAGCTACGAGCAGTACGTC. The V call is TRBV7-9, the J call TRBJ2-7; possible D gene TRBD2, 6 bases. The germline V gene encodes CDR1 SEHNR and CDR2 FQNEAQ (reference sequence). Trimming removed 4 bases at V and 3 bases at J, with 10 bases between. The length of the CDR3 is 13 residues.

The sample holds a few counts of this clonotype. The V and J genes are TRBV28 and TRBJ2-7; the D is unclear. The germline V gene has CDR1 MDHEN and CDR2 SYDVKM. V was cut by 2 bases and J by 1 base, with 18 bases left in between. CDR3 length: 17 amino acids. The CDR3 here is CASSLAARQVVSYEQYF. For the CDR3, the DNA is TGTGCCAGCAGTTTAGCGGCCCGGCAGGTAGTTTCCTACGAGCAGTACTTC. Together with reference TRBV28 and TRBJ2-7, the CDR3 gives the full variable domain: DVKVTQSSRYLVKRTGEKVFLECVQDMDHENMFWYRQDPGLGLRLIYFSYDVKMKEKGDIPEGYSVSREKKERFSLILESASTNQTSMYLCASSLAARQVVSYEQYFGPGTRLTVT.

This clonotype was counted once. The V call is TRBV24-1, the J call TRBJ2-2; 7 nucleotides line up with TRBD2. With 4 bases clipped from V and 2 bases from J, the junction kept 6 bases outside the gene matches. The CDR3 contains 16 residues. Per the germline V gene, CDR1 is KGHDR and CDR2 is SFDVKD. The CDR3 sequence: CATSDHPSGNTGELFF. In DNA form, the CDR3 reads TGTGCCACCAGTGACCACCCTAGCGGTAACACCGGGGAGCTGTTTTTT.

The rearrangement links TRBV7-8 to TRBJ2-1, with unresolved D. Per germline, CDR1 SGHVS and CDR2 FQNEAQ. The ends were cut back, 5 bases at V and 0 bases at J, with 17 bases in the middle. The CDR3 is made up of 17 amino acids. The chain's CDR3 is CASSPRFASSSYNEQFF. The CDR3 DNA reads TGTGCCAGCAGCCCCCGTTTCGCTTCCAGCTCCTACAATGAGCAGTTCTTC.

Only one count was recorded for this clonotype. This chain connects TRBV19 to TRBJ2-1, with D possibly TRBD2 on 5 matching bases. V was shortened by 6 bases and J by 6 bases, with 12 bases between the two germline ends. The CDR3 has 13 amino acids. Germline CDR1 is LNHDA and CDR2 is SQIVND (reference sequence). CDR3 sequence (DNA): TGTGCCAGTAGCGCCGGAGGCTTCAATGAGCAGTTCTTC. As protein: CASSAGGFNEQFF.

The chain employs TRBV5-4 and TRBJ2-5, with D possibly being TRBD1 (7 bases). The ends were cut back, 9 bases at V and 5 bases at J, with 20 bases in the middle. The CDR3 loop spans 14 amino acids. The germline CDR1 and CDR2 sequences are SGHNT and YYREEE (reference sequence). This CDR3 is CATRGPGGRETQYF. The CDR3 bases are TGTGCCACCCGGGGCCCAGGGGGGAGGGAGACCCAGTACTTC.

The CDR3 DNA reads TGTGCCAGCAGCTTAGTCAGGGACAGCACAGATACGCAGCATTTT. Translation gives CASSLVRDSTDTQHF. The genes are TRBV7-2 and TRBJ2-3; TRBD1 aligns across 7 bases. The end of the DNA is better explained by TRBJ1-5, so the J call may be wrong. Germline-derived CDR1 and CDR2 are SGHTA and FQGNSA. The CDR3 loop spans 15 amino acids.

This clonotype was counted at least ten times. The DNA for the CDR3 is TGCGCCAGCAGCCAAGAGGGGGATTATGAGCAGTTCTTC. This translates into CASSQEGDYEQFF. The rearrangement uses TRBV4-3 and TRBJ2-1, with D possibly called TRBD1 or TRBD2 (5 bases each). Germline V gene data show CDR1 as LGHNA and CDR2 as YSLEER. This CDR3 is 13 amino acids long. Trimming pared 0 bases from V and 8 bases from J, leaving 8 bases between.

V is TRBV4-2 and J is TRBJ2-3; 7 nucleotides agree with TRBD2. V lost 2 bases to trimming and J lost 2 bases; unmatched junction nucleotides: 7. CDR1 LGHNA and CDR2 YNFKEQ come from the germline V gene. The CDR3 is made up of 16 amino acids. CDR3 bases: TGTGCCAGCAGCCAAAATCCCGGGGGGTCCACAGATACGCAGTATTTT. Translation gives CASSQNPGGSTDTQYF.

The chain couples TRBV6-6 to TRBJ2-2; a possible D gene is TRBD2 (6 bases). V gave up 9 bases and J gave up 5 bases, with 16 bases separating them. Per the germline V gene, CDR1 is MNHNY and CDR2 is SVGAGI (reference sequence). The CDR3 is 14 residues long. CDR3 loop: CASIYGTFTGELFF. CDR3 DNA: TGTGCCAGTATTTACGGGACTTTTACCGGGGAGCTGTTTTTT.

V usage is TRBV5-5 and J usage is TRBJ1-1; no definite D call. Germline-derived CDR1 and CDR2 are SGHKS and YYEKEE (reference sequence). The CDR3 has 13 amino acids. The germline V and J ends were trimmed by 3 bases and 7 bases, with 13 bases remaining between them. The CDR3 is CASSSIILFEAFF. The DNA of the CDR3 is TGTGCCAGCAGCTCCATCATTTTGTTTGAAGCTTTCTTT.

This clonotype was recorded a few times. The chain is built from TRBV7-8 and TRBJ2-7, with 7 bases lining up with TRBD2. Looked up from germline, CDR1 is SGHVS and CDR2 is FQNEAQ. Trimming at V came to 3 bases and at J to 7 bases, leaving 3 bases not matched to a gene. The CDR3 spans 12 residues. CDR3 loop: CASSLGTKEQYV. The DNA of the CDR3 is TGTGCCAGCAGCTTGGGGACTAAGGAGCAGTACGTC.

The chain uses TRBV27 and TRBJ1-2; D call uncertain. The CDR3 has 13 residues. Germline-derived CDR1 and CDR2 are MNHEY and SMNVEV (reference sequence). With 3 bases removed from V and 8 bases from J, the gap between germline ends came to 13 bases. The CDR3 nucleotides read TGTGCCAGCAGTTTTTCACCAAAACGGGGCTACACCTTC. Translated, it gives CASSFSPKRGYTF.

A few counts support this clonotype. The V call is TRBV12-3 or TRBV12-4, the J call TRBJ1-1; D is uncertain. V was trimmed by 3 bases and J by 3 bases, leaving 17 bases between them. The CDR3 spans 16 residues. The CDR3 region has the DNA TGTGCCAGCAGTTTTGGAGCTGTCATAGAGTACACTGAAGCTTTCTTT. Translating gives CASSFGAVIEYTEAFF.

The V gene is TRBV19, the J gene TRBJ1-3, with TRBD1 as a possible D gene (5 bases). This CDR3 spans 15 amino acids. Germline lookup yields CDR1 LNHDA and CDR2 SQIVND (reference sequence). V was trimmed by 3 bases and J by 1 base, leaving 10 bases between them. The CDR3, as DNA: TGTGCCAGTAGTATCTGGCAGGGTTCTGGAAACACCATATATTTT. This sequence encodes CASSIWQGSGNTIYF.

The chain recombines TRBV3-1 with TRBJ1-5; tentatively, D is TRBD1 (6 bases). The CDR3 runs to 14 residues. Germline V gives CDR1 LGHDT, CDR2 YNNKEL (reference sequence). The ends were cut back, 1 base at V and 8 bases at J, with 12 bases in the middle. The CDR3 DNA follows: TGTGCCAGCAGCCAAGGGGGGGGCGGGGAGCCCCAGCATTTT. Amino acid sequence: CASSQGGGGEPQHF.

The chain recombines TRBV12-3 or TRBV12-4 with TRBJ1-2; a possible D gene is TRBD1 (6 bases). V was pared by 5 bases and J by 3 bases, with 13 bases between. CDR3 length: 14 residues. The CDR3 region is CASSLQGGDYGYTF. The CDR3 DNA is TGTGCCAGCAGTCTCCAAGGGGGGGACTATGGCTACACCTTC.

The chain recombines TRBV6-1 with TRBJ2-1, with 13 bases that match TRBD2. The CDR3 loop spans 16 amino acids. J was trimmed by 7 bases and V by 6 bases; bases with no gene match: 9. The germline CDR1 and CDR2 sequences are MNHNS and SASEGT. CDR3 sequence reads: CASRSLAGGPWNEQFF. DNA for the CDR3: TGTGCCAGCAGGTCACTAGCGGGGGGGCCGTGGAATGAGCAGTTCTTC.

The chain employs TRBV9 and TRBJ2-1; TRBD1 or TRBD2 may be the D gene (5 bases each). The germline V gene has CDR1 SGDLS and CDR2 YYNGEE. The V end was cut by 5 bases, the J end by 4 bases, with 13 bases between. The length of the CDR3 is 14 residues. The CDR3 here is CASRVEDKYNEQFF. The CDR3 region has the DNA TGTGCCAGCAGGGTGGAGGACAAATACAATGAGCAGTTCTTC.

This clonotype occurred a few times. This chain links TRBV6-6 with TRBJ1-1; D remains ambiguous. Germline CDR1 and CDR2: MNHNY and SVGAGI (reference sequence). V lost 2 bases, J lost 5 bases, and 15 bases lay in between. The CDR3 has 15 amino acids. The CDR3 spells CASSYGTGMGTEAFF. CDR3 nucleotides: TGTGCCAGCAGTTACGGAACGGGGATGGGGACTGAAGCTTTCTTT.